This is a list of T cell receptor beta chains from one sample in a study of blood T cell repertoires in COVID-19. The repertoire was sequenced with immunoSEQ multiplex PCR; TCRdb's copy has only in-frame clones and lacks some. Here the sample spans a few hundred thousand clones, about 87% being singletons. Sequenced material: peripheral blood. The origin of the receptors is a woman in her 70s with active or convalescent COVID-19. Each CDR3 is given with its conserved first and last residue. The D gene is left open where the match is weak. Clone size is stated in some rows and not others, as once, few, many or a class when expanded.

CDR3aa: CASRNNREGELFF
CDR3nt: TGTGCCAGCAGGAACAACAGGGAGGGGGAGCTGTTTTTT
j_gene: TRBJ2-2
d_gene: -
abundance: -
v_gene: TRBV27

CDR3aa: CASYGGEQYF
CDR3nt: TGTGCCAGCTACGGAGGGGAGCAGTACTTC
j_gene: TRBJ2-7
d_gene: -
abundance: -
v_gene: TRBV11-2

CDR3aa: CATSRAPPGGNQPQHF
CDR3nt: TGTGCCACCAGCAGAGCCCCCCCAGGGGGAAATCAGCCCCAGCATTTT
j_gene: TRBJ1-5
d_gene: TRBD1
abundance: few
v_gene: TRBV15

CDR3aa: CAVRRTGLNEKLFF
CDR3nt: TGTGCCGTCCGCAGGACAGGGCTTAATGAAAAACTGTTTTTT
j_gene: TRBJ1-4
d_gene: TRBD1
abundance: once
v_gene: TRBV10-3

CDR3aa: CASSEAGGGINTDTQYF
CDR3nt: TGTGCCAGCAGTGAAGCTGGCGGGGGGATAAACACAGATACGCAGTATTTT
j_gene: TRBJ2-3
d_gene: TRBD2
abundance: once
v_gene: TRBV6-1

CDR3aa: CASSQVLDRAETQYF
CDR3nt: TGTGCCAGCAGCCAAGTACTCGACAGGGCAGAGACCCAGTACTTC
j_gene: TRBJ2-5
d_gene: TRBD1
abundance: -
v_gene: TRBV14

CDR3aa: CASSRTTGVSTDTQYF
CDR3nt: TGTGCCAGCAGCCGAACGACGGGGGTGTCCACAGATACGCAGTATTTT
j_gene: TRBJ2-3
d_gene: -
abundance: -
v_gene: TRBV2

CDR3aa: CASTGVYGYTF
CDR3nt: TGTGCCAGCACCGGGGTTTATGGCTACACCTTC
j_gene: TRBJ1-2
d_gene: -
abundance: -
v_gene: TRBV3-1/TRBV3-2

CDR3aa: CASSLSTSQSGEGAF
CDR3nt: TGTGCCAGCAGCTTGAGCACATCCCAGTCCGGAGAGGGGGCCTTC
j_gene: TRBJ1-2
d_gene: -
abundance: -
v_gene: TRBV5-4

CDR3aa: CASSQTISDTQYF
CDR3nt: TGTGCCAGCTCACAGACTATATCAGATACGCAGTATTTT
j_gene: TRBJ2-3
d_gene: -
abundance: -
v_gene: TRBV18

CDR3aa: CASSEERTVSPLHF
CDR3nt: TGTGCCAGCAGTGAGGAGCGAACGGTCTCACCCCTCCACTTT
j_gene: TRBJ1-6
d_gene: -
abundance: -
v_gene: TRBV6-1

CDR3aa: CATTRQGAREKLFF
CDR3nt: TGTGCCACCACCCGACAGGGGGCGCGGGAAAAACTGTTTTTT
j_gene: TRBJ1-4
d_gene: TRBD1
abundance: -
v_gene: TRBV7-2

CDR3aa: CASRSLQGLNTGELFF
CDR3nt: TGTGCCAGCAGGTCCTTACAGGGGTTGAACACCGGGGAGCTGTTTTTT
j_gene: TRBJ2-2
d_gene: TRBD1
abundance: -
v_gene: TRBV5-4

CDR3aa: CASSPLQESRTPLHF
CDR3nt: TGTGCCAGCAGCCCACTACAGGAGAGTAGGACACCCCTCCACTTT
j_gene: TRBJ1-6
d_gene: -
abundance: -
v_gene: TRBV7-2

CDR3aa: CASSQRGQDNQPQHF
CDR3nt: TGTGCCAGCAGCCAAAGGGGACAGGACAATCAGCCCCAGCATTTT
j_gene: TRBJ1-5
d_gene: TRBD1
abundance: few
v_gene: TRBV3-1/TRBV3-2

CDR3aa: CASSEFEVTRSSHSPLHF
CDR3nt: TGTGCCAGCTCGGAGTTTGAAGTAACCCGATCATCTCATTCACCCCTCCACTTT
j_gene: TRBJ1-6
d_gene: -
abundance: -
v_gene: TRBV18

CDR3aa: CATSREKGDSPLHF
CDR3nt: TGTGCCACCAGCAGAGAGAAGGGGGATTCACCCCTCCACTTT
j_gene: TRBJ1-6
d_gene: -
abundance: -
v_gene: TRBV15

CDR3aa: CASSPAGQGEDGYTF
CDR3nt: TGTGCCAGCAGCCCGGCGGGACAGGGAGAGGATGGCTACACCTTC
j_gene: TRBJ1-2
d_gene: TRBD1
abundance: -
v_gene: TRBV6-5

CDR3aa: CASSPLLTAGGGPDYGYTF
CDR3nt: TGCGCCAGCAGCCCGCTACTGACTGCTGGCGGGGGGCCGGACTATGGCTACACCTTC
j_gene: TRBJ1-2
d_gene: -
abundance: -
v_gene: TRBV5-1

CDR3aa: CASSFMTGEAFF
CDR3nt: TGTGCCAGCAGTTTCATGACAGGTGAAGCTTTCTTT
j_gene: TRBJ1-1
d_gene: -
abundance: -
v_gene: TRBV27

CDR3aa: CATSIGQGNTIYF
CDR3nt: TGTGCCACCAGCATAGGACAGGGTAACACCATATATTTT
j_gene: TRBJ1-3
d_gene: TRBD1
abundance: -
v_gene: TRBV15

CDR3aa: CASRAEAGELFF
CDR3nt: TGTGCCAGCAGGGCCGAGGCCGGGGAGCTGTTTTTT
j_gene: TRBJ2-2
d_gene: -
abundance: -
v_gene: TRBV6-6